These T cell receptor beta chains were read from a single sample in a study of cytotoxic CD8 clonotypes in ibrutinib-treated CLL. Assay used: immunoSEQ multiplex PCR; TCRdb lists only in-frame clones, some missing. The table shows 100,000 to 150,000 clones, with 80% to 90% occurring only once. The input for sequencing was PBMCs, taken after 24 months of ibrutinib treatment. These receptors came from a human donor with chronic lymphocytic leukemia. Both conserved end residues are part of each CDR3. D genes are given only for firm matches. The size entry is marked missing in some rows and otherwise reads once, few, many or a size class.

v_call	j_call	d_call	clone_size	cdr3_aa	cdr3_nt
TRBV11-2	TRBJ2-7	NA	many	CASSLEGEQYF	TGTGCCAGCAGCTTAGAGGGGGAGCAGTACTTC
TRBV28	TRBJ2-7	NA	NA	CASRKIGGFSEQYF	TGTGCCAGCAGAAAGATTGGGGGATTCTCCGAGCAGTACTTC
TRBV5-1	TRBJ2-1	TRBD1	NA	CASSWTDRAGPGIF	TGCGCCAGCAGCTGGACAGACAGGGCTGGCCCCGGGATCTTC
TRBV10-3	TRBJ1-1	NA	NA	CAISAHGVQMNTEAFF	TGTGCCATCAGTGCCCACGGGGTCCAGATGAACACTGAAGCTTTCTTT
TRBV9	TRBJ2-1	NA	NA	CASSRDAYEQFF	TGTGCCAGCAGCCGGGATGCTTATGAGCAGTTCTTC
TRBV7-2	TRBJ2-7	TRBD1	NA	CASSRDSSTHEQYF	TGTGCCAGCAGCCGGGACAGCTCTACTCACGAGCAGTACTTC
TRBV4-3	TRBJ1-4	NA	NA	CASSQDEQGGSATNEKLFF	TGCGCCAGCAGCCAAGATGAACAGGGAGGTTCGGCAACTAATGAAAAACTGTTTTTT
TRBV7-8	TRBJ2-7	TRBD1	NA	CASSSPWDRGQYEQYF	TGTGCCAGCAGCTCGCCTTGGGACAGGGGGCAGTACGAGCAGTACTTC
TRBV11-2	TRBJ1-1	NA	NA	CASSPGGSTEAFF	TGTGCCAGCTCTCCGGGGGGGAGCACTGAAGCTTTCTTT
TRBV27	TRBJ2-7	NA	NA	CASRPGRHFYEQYF	TGTGCCAGCAGACCGGGACGGCACTTCTACGAGCAGTACTTC
TRBV5-4	TRBJ2-5	TRBD1	NA	CASSLLGTGEETQYF	TGTGCCAGCAGCTTGCTAGGGACAGGGGAGGAGACCCAGTACTTC
TRBV27	TRBJ2-5	NA	once	CASSPGNQETQYF	TGTGCCAGCAGTCCCGGCAACCAAGAGACCCAGTACTTC
TRBV7-2	TRBJ1-5	NA	NA	CASTLFGQPQHF	TGTGCCAGCACCCTATTCGGGCAGCCCCAGCATTTT
TRBV28	TRBJ2-2	NA	NA	CASRSNTGELFF	TGTGCCAGCCGGTCAAACACCGGGGAGCTGTTTTTT
TRBV2	TRBJ1-5	TRBD1	once	CASSRTGGWGQPQHF	TGTGCCAGCAGTAGGACAGGAGGTTGGGGTCAGCCCCAGCATTTT
TRBV5-1	TRBJ2-1	TRBD2	NA	CASGAGLASYNEQFF	TGCGCCAGCGGGGCGGGACTAGCCTCCTACAATGAGCAGTTCTTC
TRBV15	TRBJ2-3	NA	NA	CATSRDRGDTQYF	TGTGCCACCAGCAGAGATAGGGGGGATACGCAGTATTTT
TRBV28	TRBJ2-7	NA	NA	CASSTLYEQYF	TGTGCCAGCAGTACCCTGTACGAGCAGTACTTC
TRBV28	TRBJ1-2	NA	NA	CASSYPNYGYTF	TGTGCCAGCAGTTACCCCAACTATGGCTACACCTTC
TRBV11-2	TRBJ2-7	TRBD1	NA	CASSLGGGAYEQYF	TGTGCCAGCAGCTTAGGAGGGGGCGCGTACGAGCAGTACTTC
TRBV6-5	TRBJ2-3	NA	NA	CASTGATDTQYF	TGTGCCAGCACAGGGGCCACAGATACGCAGTATTTT
TRBV7-6	TRBJ1-5	NA	few	CASSQLGVNQPQHF	TGTGCCAGCAGCCAGCTTGGAGTCAATCAGCCCCAGCATTTT
TRBV7-2	TRBJ2-7	TRBD2	NA	CASSSPTSGGPYEQYF	TGTGCCAGCAGCTCCCCGACTAGCGGGGGGCCCTACGAGCAGTACTTC
TRBV7-2	TRBJ2-3	TRBD1	NA	CASRGRTGITDTQYF	TGTGCCAGCAGAGGTCGGACAGGGATAACAGATACGCAGTATTTT
TRBV11-2	TRBJ2-2	NA	NA	CASSLSTNTGELFF	TGTGCCAGCAGCTTATCAACGAACACCGGGGAGCTGTTTTTT
TRBV6-1	TRBJ1-5	NA	NA	CASSAGTSRYQPQHF	TGTGCCAGCAGTGCCGGGACATCTAGATATCAGCCCCAGCATTTT
TRBV28	TRBJ1-5	NA	NA	CASIGVGHNQPQHF	TGTGCCAGCATCGGGGTTGGACATAATCAGCCCCAGCATTTT
TRBV27	TRBJ1-6	TRBD1	NA	CASTPRGQYNSPLHF	TGTGCCAGCACCCCGCGGGGACAGTATAATTCACCCCTCCACTTT